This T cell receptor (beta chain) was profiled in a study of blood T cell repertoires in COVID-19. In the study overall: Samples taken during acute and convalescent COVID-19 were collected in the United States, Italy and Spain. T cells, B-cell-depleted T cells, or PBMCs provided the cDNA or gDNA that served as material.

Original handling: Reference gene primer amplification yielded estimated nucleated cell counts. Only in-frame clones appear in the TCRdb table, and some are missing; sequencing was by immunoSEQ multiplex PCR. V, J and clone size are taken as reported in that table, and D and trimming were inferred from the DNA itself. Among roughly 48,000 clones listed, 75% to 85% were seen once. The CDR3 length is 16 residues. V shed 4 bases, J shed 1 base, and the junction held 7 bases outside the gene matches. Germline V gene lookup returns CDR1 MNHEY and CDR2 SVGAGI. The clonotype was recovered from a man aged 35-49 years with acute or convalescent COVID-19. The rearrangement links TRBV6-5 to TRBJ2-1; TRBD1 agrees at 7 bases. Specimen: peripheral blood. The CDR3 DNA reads TGTGCCAGCAGTTCCTGGGGCAGGGGGTCCTACAATGAGCAGTTCTTC. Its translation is CASSSWGRGSYNEQFF.